Below are 21 T cell receptor beta chains sequenced from a single sample in a study of CD8 T cells in ankylosing spondylitis. TCRdb processed the 5' RACE reads anew with MiXCR; each CDR3 protein has one entry. This sample has some 200,000 distinct CDR3 sequences, with around 25% found just once. The sample comprised blood, either unsorted or a sorted T cell fraction (not recorded which). The receptors stem from a male donor with ankylosing spondylitis or in good health (not recorded which).

This clonotype occurred many times. V is TRBV4-3 and J is TRBJ2-1, with D maybe TRBD2 (7 bases). This CDR3 comprises 17 residues. V lost 1 base, J lost 7 bases, and 20 bases lay in between. CDR1 and CDR2 from the germline V gene are LGHNA and YSLEER. CDR3 residues: CASSQAAGGPHRNEQFF. Here the CDR3 DNA reads TGCGCCAGCAGCCAAGCGGCCGGGGGGCCCCATCGGAATGAGCAGTTCTTC.

This clonotype was recorded at least ten times. This chain joins TRBV4-2 and TRBJ2-2; TRBD2 aligns across 13 bases. CDR1 is LGHNA, CDR2 YNFKEQ, per germline. CDR3 length: 16 amino acids. J gave up 5 bases and V 4 bases, and 4 bases lay outside the gene matches. In DNA form, the CDR3 reads TGTGCCAGCAGCCCGGGACTAGCGGGATTAACCGGGGAGCTGTTTTTT. Translation gives CASSPGLAGLTGELFF.

The chain combines TRBV28 with TRBJ1-6; 9 bases are a match to TRBD1. J was trimmed by 6 bases and V by 6 bases; bases with no gene match: 3. The germline V gene has CDR1 MDHEN and CDR2 SYDVKM. This CDR3 comprises 14 residues. The CDR3: CASRLGQGNSPLHF. CDR3 in DNA: TGTGCCAGCAGGTTGGGACAGGGTAATTCACCCCTCCACTTT.

This clonotype was counted a few times. The CDR3 region has the DNA TGTGCCAGCAGCTTACAGAGGGAGACCCAGTACTTC. This sequence encodes CASSLQRETQYF. The chain uses TRBV7-6 and TRBJ2-5, with D hard to call. V dropped 2 bases and J dropped 5 bases, with 6 bases sitting between them. Germline CDR1 is SGHVS and CDR2 is FNYEAQ. The CDR3 sequence is 12 residues long.

The chain combines TRBV20-1 with TRBJ2-1; D is unclear. CDR3 length equals 15 residues. V lost 0 bases and J lost 6, with 15 bases in between. CDR1 DFQATT and CDR2 SNEGSKA come from the germline V gene (reference sequence). CDR3 coding DNA: TGCAGTGCTAGAGATTCGAGCTTCCTCCGCAATGAGCAGTTCTTC. This gives the protein CSARDSSFLRNEQFF.

This clonotype came up once. A junction boundary mismatches the germline segment, possibly from a read error. This rearrangement joins TRBV11-2 to TRBJ1-5; 7 positions agree with TRBD1. Germline V CDR1 and CDR2: SGHAT, FQNNGV. CDR3 length: 14 residues. CDR3 DNA: TGTGCCAGCATCTTAGTAGGGGGCAGTCAGCCCCAGCATTTT. Translated, it gives CASILVGGSQPQHF.

This clonotype was seen a handful of times. The chain uses TRBV19 and TRBJ2-6, with 9 bases fitting TRBD2. The CDR3 contains 17 residues. Germline V CDR1 and CDR2: LNHDA, SQIVND (reference sequence). V shed 5 bases, J shed 3 bases, and the junction held 8 bases outside the gene matches. The CDR3 region has the DNA TGTGCCAGTAGTGGCCGTAGCGGGAGAGGTGGGGCCAACGTCCTGACTTTC. Translation gives CASSGRSGRGGANVLTF.

Only one count was recorded for this clonotype. The chain is built from TRBV11-2 and TRBJ2-7; 8 bases line up with TRBD2. CDR3 length: 16 amino acids. V lost 3 bases to trimming and J lost 2 bases; unmatched junction nucleotides: 9. The germline V gene has CDR1 SGHAT and CDR2 FQNNGV. The CDR3 sequence is CASSFPGRAVTYEQYF. DNA of the CDR3: TGTGCCAGCAGCTTCCCCGGGAGGGCCGTTACCTACGAGCAGTACTTC.

This clonotype was found many times. The chain employs TRBV10-1 and TRBJ2-1; 13 bases agree with TRBD2. In germline, CDR1 is WNHNN, CDR2 SYGVQD (reference sequence). CDR3 size: 17 residues. V trimming: 2 bases; J trimming: 10 bases; junction bases outside the gene matches: 11. The DNA for the CDR3 is TGCGCCAGCAGTGAGCATGGGACTAGCGGGATAGCTGGCGAGCAGTTCTTC. Translated: CASSEHGTSGIAGEQFF.

This clonotype was detected only a few times. The chain couples TRBV6-1 to TRBJ1-5, with 8 bases aligning to TRBD1. Germline V lookup: CDR1 MNHNS, CDR2 SASEGT. V shed 7 bases and J 5 bases; nucleotides not matched to a gene: 7. CDR3 size: 14 residues. This CDR3 is CASKTRQGHQPQHF. The DNA of the CDR3 is TGTGCCAGCAAAACTCGACAGGGGCATCAGCCCCAGCATTTT.

This chain connects TRBV5-1 to TRBJ2-5; TRBD1 matches at 9 bases. Germline-derived CDR1 and CDR2 are SGHRS and YFSETQ. CDR3 length: 15 residues. V shed 4 bases and J 5 bases; nucleotides not matched to a gene: 9. The CDR3 DNA follows: TGCGCCAGCAGCGGGGGACAGGGCTTATGGGAGACCCAGTACTTC. This encodes CASSGGQGLWETQYF.

This clonotype showed up many times. This chain joins TRBV20-1 and TRBJ2-7; weak D call: TRBD1 (6 bases). The germline gives CDR1 DFQATT, CDR2 SNEGSKA (reference sequence). V lost 3 bases to trimming and J lost 3 bases, with 27 bases between them. This CDR3 is built from 18 residues. The CDR3 sequence is CSASSGRGWPSSLYEQYF. CDR3 coding DNA: TGCAGTGCTAGTAGTGGCAGGGGATGGCCGAGCTCCCTCTACGAGCAGTACTTC.

The V and J genes are TRBV7-6 and TRBJ1-1; D gene uncertain. The CDR3 length is 15 residues. V was cut by 1 base and J by 5 bases, with 14 bases left in between. From germline, CDR1 is SGHVS and CDR2 FNYEAQ. The CDR3 protein is CASSLDTRSVTEAFF. The DNA for the CDR3 is TGTGCCAGCAGCTTAGACACAAGGAGCGTGACTGAAGCTTTCTTT.

This clonotype came up many times. This chain links TRBV29-1 with TRBJ2-7; D unclear. This CDR3 has 13 residues. V dropped 2 bases and J dropped 6 bases, with 14 bases sitting between them. Germline V lookup: CDR1 SQVTM, CDR2 ANQGSEA. The CDR3 spells CSVESDEGLEQYF. The DNA of the CDR3 is TGCAGCGTTGAATCCGACGAAGGTCTCGAGCAGTACTTC.

V and J are TRBV29-1 and TRBJ1-4; D is possibly TRBD1 (6 bases). The CDR3 consists of 13 residues. With 2 bases removed from V and 3 bases from J, the gap between germline ends came to 7 bases. Germline CDR1 and CDR2: SQVTM and ANQGSEA. The CDR3 region is CSVEWGPNEKLFF. The CDR3 DNA sequence: TGCAGCGTTGAATGGGGGCCTAATGAAAAACTGTTTTTT.

This clonotype was seen many times. This chain joins TRBV11-2 and TRBJ1-1; no clear D gene. This CDR3 has 13 residues. Trimming took 3 bases from V and 6 from J, leaving 11 bases between them. The V gene's germline CDR1 is SGHAT and CDR2 FQNNGV. The CDR3 loop is CASSLVVRSEAFF. The CDR3 region has the DNA TGTGCCAGCAGCTTGGTAGTCCGATCTGAAGCTTTCTTT.

The rearrangement joins TRBV10-3 to TRBJ2-5; a weak D match, TRBD2 (5 bases). CDR3 size: 12 residues. With 3 bases removed from V and 7 bases from J, the gap between germline ends came to 9 bases. Germline V CDR1 and CDR2: ENHRY, SYGVKD. In nucleotides, the CDR3 is TGTGCCATCAGTGATTCTGGAGGGACCCAGTACTTC. Translation: CAISDSGGTQYF.

Note on this clonotype: The junction and the germline gene differ at one end; a read error may be behind it. The chain joins TRBV29-1 to TRBJ2-1; TRBD2 matches 9 bases. CDR1 SQVTM and CDR2 ANQGSEA come from the germline V gene. This CDR3 region has 15 residues. CDR3 nucleotide sequence: TGCAGCGTCGAAGACCCGGGACTAGCTTACCTTGGGCAGTTCTTC. Translated, it gives CSVEDPGLAYLGQFF.

This clonotype was seen at least ten times. The chain is built from TRBV20-1 and TRBJ1-2; 9 bases align to TRBD1. This CDR3 spans 16 amino acids. The J segment lost 4 bases and the V segment lost 0 bases, leaving 9 bases of the junction unmatched. Germline V lookup: CDR1 DFQATT, CDR2 SNEGSKA (reference sequence). The CDR3 DNA is TGCAGTGCTAGAGACCCACGACAGGGGGTGGGCTATGGCTACACCTTC. Protein: CSARDPRQGVGYGYTF.

The CDR3 is CSVAQNTEAFF. The CDR3 DNA sequence: TGCAGCGTTGCCCAGAACACTGAAGCTTTCTTT. V gene TRBV29-1 combines with J gene TRBJ1-1; D gene uncertain. The CDR3 is 11 residues long. Germline CDR1 and CDR2: SQVTM and ANQGSEA. Trimming shortened V by 4 bases and J by 1 base, and 4 bases separated the two germline ends.

The chain couples TRBV2 to TRBJ2-3, with D uncertain. This CDR3 contains 13 residues. The V end was cut by 6 bases, the J end by 2 bases, with 9 bases between. Per germline, CDR1 SNHLY and CDR2 FYNNEI. CDR3 protein: CASSGRLTDTQYF. DNA for the CDR3: TGTGCCAGCAGCGGAAGACTCACAGATACGCAGTATTTT.